This entry lists 15 T cell receptor beta chains sequenced from one sample in a study of OX40 agonist ivuxolimab in advanced cancers. Produced via immunoSEQ multiplex PCR; TCRdb's table is partial and in-frame only. Among around 34,000 clones listed, nearly 85% were seen once. Sequenced here: CD4+ or CD8+ T cells sorted from blood, sampled in a trial of the OX40 agonist ivuxolimab. The source of these receptors is an adult with an advanced solid tumor such as melanoma, head and neck, liver or kidney cancer.

J is TRBJ2-7 and V is TRBV27, with 9 nucleotides matching TRBD1. J lost 6 bases, V lost 5 bases, and 8 bases had no gene match. Germline V gives CDR1 MNHEY, CDR2 SMNVEV (reference sequence). This CDR3 has 14 amino acids. CDR3 nucleotides: TGTGCCAGCAGTATCCGGGACAGGGCGGGCGAGCAGTACTTC. It translates to CASSIRDRAGEQYF.

The V and J genes are TRBV30 and TRBJ2-2; D perhaps matches TRBD1 (5 bases). Germline V lookup: CDR1 GTSNPN, CDR2 SVGIG (reference sequence). Trimming removed 3 bases at V and 4 bases at J, with 6 bases between. CDR3 length: 12 residues. The CDR3 loop reads CAWRGVTGELFF. CDR3 bases: TGTGCCTGGAGAGGGGTCACCGGGGAGCTGTTTTTT.

The chain recombines TRBV11-2 with TRBJ2-3; D not certain. In germline, CDR1 is SGHAT, CDR2 FQNNGV. The CDR3 loop spans 15 amino acids. V shed 2 bases and J shed 4 bases, with 13 bases lying between them. This chain's CDR3 is CASSLIGATSDTQYF. The DNA for the CDR3 is TGTGCCAGCAGCTTAATAGGAGCGACGTCAGATACGCAGTATTTT. Looking up the rest from reference TRBV11-2 and TRBJ2-3 gives the full variable domain: EAGVAQSPRYKIIEKRQSVAFWCNPISGHATLYWYQQILGQGPKLLIQFQNNGVVDDSQLPKDRFSAERLKGVDSTLKIQPAKLEDSAVYLCASSLIGATSDTQYFGPGTRLTVL.

J is TRBJ2-3 and V is TRBV4-1, with D possibly matching TRBD2 (6 bases). Germline assignment: CDR1 MGHRA and CDR2 YSYEKL. Trimming cost V 0 bases and J 6 bases, with 16 bases left between them. CDR3 length: 16 residues. This CDR3 is CASSQDEALAGDTQYF. Here the CDR3 DNA reads TGCGCCAGCAGCCAAGATGAAGCCCTCGCGGGGGATACGCAGTATTTT.

The chain joins TRBV6-1 to TRBJ2-1, with TRBD2 identical over 9 bases. With 8 bases clipped from V and 5 bases from J, the junction kept 4 bases outside the gene matches. Looked up from germline, CDR1 is MNHNS and CDR2 is SASEGT. The CDR3 has 13 residues. The CDR3 nucleotides are TGTGCCAGCCTGGGACTAGCAAACAATGAGCAGTTCTTC. It translates to CASLGLANNEQFF.

The chain employs TRBV29-1 and TRBJ1-2; 10 positions match TRBD1. V lost 5 bases to trimming and J lost 5 bases; unmatched junction nucleotides: 2. The germline CDR1 and CDR2 sequences are SQVTM and ANQGSEA. The CDR3 contains 12 residues. CDR3 sequence reads: CSVRQGAYGYTF. The CDR3 bases are TGCAGCGTTCGACAGGGGGCTTATGGCTACACCTTC.

V usage is TRBV7-6 and J usage is TRBJ2-2; D call uncertain. In germline, CDR1 is SGHVS, CDR2 FNYEAQ. The CDR3 is 15 residues long. The V and J ends lost 3 bases and 2 bases respectively, with 10 bases between them. Written as DNA, the CDR3 is TGTGCCAGCAGCTTCCTCCGGAATAACACCGGGGAGCTGTTTTTT. It yields the protein CASSFLRNNTGELFF.

V gene TRBV28 combines with J gene TRBJ2-3, with 9 bases identical to TRBD2. The germline V gene has CDR1 MDHEN and CDR2 SYDVKM. This CDR3 is built from 19 residues. V was clipped by 6 bases and J by 5 bases; unmatched bases: 21. This CDR3 is CASSYTAGGGLTGEDTQYF. In nucleotides, the CDR3 is TGTGCCAGCAGCTATACAGCGGGGGGCGGACTTACCGGGGAAGATACGCAGTATTTT.

The V gene is TRBV19, the J gene TRBJ1-5; D not certain. Looked up from germline, CDR1 is LNHDA and CDR2 is SQIVND (reference sequence). V lost 8 bases to trimming and J lost 3 bases, with 17 bases between them. The CDR3 spans 15 residues. CDR3: CASEGLTHLNQPQHF. The CDR3 bases are TGTGCCAGTGAAGGCTTGACGCACCTCAATCAGCCCCAGCATTTT.

The rearrangement uses TRBV5-4 and TRBJ2-7; D possibly uses TRBD1 or TRBD2 (7 bases each). The CDR3 is 15 residues long. Per germline, CDR1 SGHNT and CDR2 YYREEE (reference sequence). V was cut by 0 bases and J by 4 bases, with 14 bases left in between. CDR3 protein: CASSLAAGGGYEQYF. DNA for the CDR3: TGTGCCAGCAGCTTGGCGGCAGGGGGGGGTTACGAGCAGTACTTC.

The rearrangement joins TRBV6-1 to TRBJ1-2, with D maybe TRBD1 (5 bases). CDR1 is MNHNS and CDR2 is SASEGT in the germline V gene. V was shortened by 3 bases and J by 7 bases, with 6 bases between the two germline ends. CDR3 length equals 11 residues. CDR3 DNA: TGTGCCAGCAGTGACAGGGCTGGCTACACCTTC. This encodes CASSDRAGYTF.

The chain couples TRBV5-1 to TRBJ2-7; no definite D call. The CDR3 loop spans 14 amino acids. Germline values: CDR1 SGHRS, CDR2 YFSETQ. V gave up 4 bases and J gave up 1 base, with 12 bases separating them. CDR3 sequence reads: CASSPTTQSYEQYF. CDR3 coding DNA: TGCGCCAGCAGCCCCACGACACAATCCTACGAGCAGTACTTC.

The CDR3 spells CASSLEQGYLGNQPQHF. The DNA of the CDR3 is TGTGCCAGCAGCTTAGAACAGGGGTATTTAGGCAATCAGCCCCAGCATTTT. The chain uses TRBV7-6 and TRBJ1-5, with 7 bases identical to TRBD1. This CDR3 has 17 residues. The germline V gene has CDR1 SGHVS and CDR2 FNYEAQ. The V segment lost 1 base and the J segment 2 bases; nucleotides outside the gene matches: 8.

The chain has TRBV7-8 and TRBJ1-5, with D possibly TRBD1 on 6 matching bases. Germline CDR1 reads SGHVS; CDR2 reads FQNEAQ. The CDR3 is 15 residues long. Trimming pared 5 bases from V and 0 bases from J, leaving 11 bases between. The CDR3 region has the DNA TGTGCCAGCAGCCAGGGGAGGGATAGCAATCAGCCCCAGCATTTT. Residues: CASSQGRDSNQPQHF.

This clone was recorded once. This chain links TRBV10-2 with TRBJ1-5, with D possibly TRBD1 on 5 matching bases. CDR3 length: 12 amino acids. CDR1 and CDR2 (germline): WSHSY, SAAADI. V was pared by 6 bases and J by 5 bases, with 8 bases between. In DNA, the CDR3 is TGCGCCAGCAGCGAAGGGGATCAGCCCCAGCATTTT. Amino acid sequence: CASSEGDQPQHF.